This T cell receptor (beta chain) originates from a study of shared clonotypes between healthy human individuals. The wider study: Every donor yielded three CD4 naive, three CD4 memory, two CD8 naive and one CD8 memory plate.

Study-wide findings and caveats: A few donors had 4% to 6.5% of their naive CD4 clonotypes in common. Estimated richness values were generally larger in naive subsets than in memory subsets. The study's rarefaction showed incomplete sorted-subset sequencing despite large depth.

Naive CD8 cells lacked CD45RO, underwent positive selection for CCR7 and left out terminally differentiated effector memory CD45RA+ cells. Method: immunoSEQ multiplex PCR; TCRdb's copy keeps in-frame clones and lacks some. The sample includes some 2 million clones, approximately 95% of them seen just once. With regard to this clone: Antigen unknown.

The sample consisted of naive CD8+ T cells sorted from blood. This receptor was identified in a man aged 18 to 30 in good health.

CDR3 sequence: CASSPRDPTDTQYF. Here the CDR3 DNA reads TGCGCCAGCAGCCCACGGGACCCTACAGATACGCAGTATTTT. V is TRBV4-3 and J is TRBJ2-3, with D possibly being TRBD1 or TRBD2 (5 bases each). Germline V gene data show CDR1 as LGHNA and CDR2 as YSLEER. CDR3 length equals 14 residues. The V gene lost 4 bases and the J gene lost 3 bases, with 11 bases spanning the gap.